Reported below is one T cell receptor (beta chain). Antigen unknown. This sample was taken from a study of shared clonotypes between healthy human individuals. The CDR3 contains 16 residues. CDR1 and CDR2 from the germline V gene are MNHEY and SVGAGI. V gave up 0 bases and J gave up 0 bases, with 9 bases separating them. Data came from immunoSEQ multiplex PCR; TCRdb stores just in-frame clones and leaves some out. Of around 2.1 million clones in the sample, more than 90% are singletons; the top ten hold around 0.13%. Study results and caveats: Among non-shared clonotypes, generation probabilities were lower than among those shared by all four donors. The diversity represented, both genetic and in exposure history, was limited by few donors. Naive CD4 clonotype sharing across several donors was about 5%.

The clonotype originates from a man younger than 35 in good health. Sequencing used naive CD4+ T cells sorted from blood. Described subset: CD45RA+ positively selected. The rearrangement links TRBV6-5 to TRBJ1-3, with D uncertain. The CDR3 here is CASSYSRFLSGNTIYF. CDR3 in DNA: TGTGCCAGCAGTTACTCGCGGTTTCTCTCTGGAAACACCATATATTTT.